This T cell receptor beta chain was obtained from a study of cytomegalovirus exposure and HLA in healthy donors. Study observations and caveats: For cytomegalovirus status, the classifier reportedly gave diagnoses with high specificity and sensitivity.

Though probably carrying unrecorded immune exposures, donors were nominally healthy at sampling. Note on this clone: Its antigen is not known.

Researchers ran the PCR with 60 Vbeta and 13 Jbeta primers. Original analysis: There were about 80 million unique TCR beta chains by a later count, and approximately 12 million of them were shared. Method: immunoSEQ multiplex PCR; TCRdb's copy keeps in-frame clones and lacks some. V and J calls and clone size are those listed in that table; D and trimming were worked out from the DNA. This table has over 150,000 clones, less than 85% appearing once. The sequenced sample consisted of PBMCs. The TCR was taken from a man aged 35-49 years in good health and CMV-seronegative.

CDR3 DNA sequence: TGTGCCAGCAGCTTGGTCGGAGGCGGAAACACCATATATTTT. Its translation is CASSLVGGGNTIYF. This chain links TRBV5-5 with TRBJ1-3; D is ambiguous. Looked up from germline, CDR1 is SGHKS and CDR2 is YYEKEE (reference sequence). This CDR3 region has 14 residues. V was clipped by 0 bases and J by 4 bases, with 8 bases between them.